These 29 T cell receptor beta chains originate from one sample sequenced in a study of blood T cell repertoires in COVID-19. Libraries were prepared by immunoSEQ multiplex PCR; TCRdb keeps only in-frame clonotypes and omits some of them. The data show a few hundred thousand clones, around 93% seen once. Source material: PBMCs or T cells enriched from blood (not recorded which). The receptors originated from a human donor in a cohort exposed to, infected with or recovered from COVID-19 (not recorded which). The donor label of this sample is uncertain.

The J gene is TRBJ2-7, the V gene TRBV7-8; TRBD1 agrees at 12 bases. The CDR3 length is 15 residues. J lost 3 bases, V lost 4 bases, and 4 bases had no gene match. Germline V gene lookup returns CDR1 SGHVS and CDR2 FQNEAQ. CDR3 DNA sequence: TGTGCCAGCAGCTCCGGGACAGGGGGCTTCTACGAGCAGTACTTC. Translation gives CASSSGTGGFYEQYF. The variable domain in full, completed from reference TRBV7-8 and TRBJ2-7, reads GAGVSQSPRYKVAKRGQDVALRCDPISGHVSLFWYQQALGQGPEFLTYFQNEAQLDKSGLPSDRFFAERPEGSVSTLKIQRTQQEDSAVYLCASSSGTGGFYEQYFGPGTRLTVT.

The chain has TRBV7-9 and TRBJ1-1, with TRBD1 as a possible D gene (5 bases). Trimming removed 5 bases at V and 4 bases at J, with 17 bases between. Germline assignment: CDR1 SEHNR and CDR2 FQNEAQ (reference sequence). The CDR3 has 15 residues. In DNA, the CDR3 is TGTGCCAGCAGCCCAAGGGCAGGGCTGGGCACTGAAGCTTTCTTT. Translation gives CASSPRAGLGTEAFF.

This chain uses TRBV11-2 with TRBJ2-3, with 8 bases matching TRBD2. The V gene's germline CDR1 is SGHAT and CDR2 FQNNGV. With 7 bases clipped from V and 2 bases from J, the junction kept 14 bases outside the gene matches. CDR3 length equals 17 residues. The CDR3, as DNA: TGTGCCAGCATCCGTCGGGAGGGCCGAGACTCCACAGATACGCAGTATTTT. Amino acids: CASIRREGRDSTDTQYF.

This chain uses TRBV30 with TRBJ1-2; 7 nucleotides agree with TRBD1. Losses at the gene ends were 1 base for V and 8 bases for J; bases not matched to a gene: 7. Germline assignment: CDR1 GTSNPN and CDR2 SVGIG (reference sequence). The CDR3 runs 13 residues. CDR3 region: CAWSGQGVNGYTF. In DNA form, the CDR3 reads TGTGCCTGGAGTGGACAGGGTGTAAACGGCTACACCTTC.

The genes are TRBV11-2 and TRBJ2-3; 15 positions match TRBD2. The CDR3 extends over 18 amino acids. J gave up 5 bases and V 1 base, and 7 bases lay outside the gene matches. Germline V gives CDR1 SGHAT, CDR2 FQNNGV. The CDR3 bases are TGTGCCAGCAGCTTAGGGCGGACTAGCGGGGGGGCCGAAGATACGCAGTATTTT. Its protein is CASSLGRTSGGAEDTQYF.

There are a few counts of this clone. The chain joins TRBV5-5 to TRBJ1-5, with 7 bases aligning to TRBD1. The V segment lost 1 base and the J segment 3 bases; nucleotides outside the gene matches: 10. This CDR3 is 17 amino acids long. Germline loops: CDR1 SGHKS, CDR2 YYEKEE (reference sequence). CDR3 sequence reads: CASSLSEAGQFNQPQHF. CDR3 sequence (DNA): TGTGCCAGCAGCTTGAGTGAGGCGGGACAGTTCAATCAGCCCCAGCATTTT.

This clone was seen a single time. The gene calls are TRBV2 and TRBJ1-5, with 9 bases identical to TRBD1. Germline assignment: CDR1 SNHLY and CDR2 FYNNEI. This CDR3 comprises 15 residues. The V and J ends lost 3 bases and 7 bases, in that order; junction bases with no gene match: 7. The CDR3 DNA is TGTGCCAGCAGTGACATACAGGGGGCAAGGCAGCCCCAGCATTTT. Protein product: CASSDIQGARQPQHF.

The CDR3 loop is CASSLTSARSTDTQYF. CDR3 in DNA: TGCGCCAGCAGCCTCACTAGTGCACGAAGCACAGATACGCAGTATTTT. The gene calls are TRBV4-1 and TRBJ2-3; TRBD2 might be the D (5 bases). The CDR3 length is 16 residues. V lost 4 bases and J 0 bases, leaving 14 bases between the germline ends. CDR1 is MGHRA, CDR2 YSYEKL, per germline.

CDR3 sequence (DNA): TGTGCCTGGAGTGAGGGACAGGGCTACTACGAGCAGTACTTC. As protein: CAWSEGQGYYEQYF. The rearrangement links TRBV30 to TRBJ2-7, with TRBD1 matching over 9 bases. With 1 base clipped from V and 3 bases from J, the junction kept 4 bases outside the gene matches. From germline, CDR1 is GTSNPN and CDR2 SVGIG (reference sequence). The CDR3 contains 14 residues.

The V call is TRBV27, the J call TRBJ2-3; tentative D call: TRBD1 (6 bases). Trimming took 7 bases from V and 2 from J, leaving 10 bases between them. The germline CDR1 and CDR2 sequences are MNHEY and SMNVEV (reference sequence). The length of the CDR3 is 13 residues. The CDR3 is CASMTGLTDTQYF. The CDR3 DNA sequence: TGTGCCAGCATGACAGGACTCACAGATACGCAGTATTTT.

J is TRBJ2-7 and V is TRBV7-8; 10 positions match TRBD2. The length of the CDR3 is 15 residues. The V gene end was trimmed by 5 bases and the J gene end by 0 bases; junction bases not matched to a gene: 4. Per germline, CDR1 SGHVS and CDR2 FQNEAQ. Here the CDR3 DNA reads TGTGCCAGCAGCCAGCTAGCGGGGGACTCCTACGAGCAGTACTTC. It is translated as CASSQLAGDSYEQYF. Based on the CDR3 plus reference TRBV7-8 and TRBJ2-7, the full variable domain is GAGVSQSPRYKVAKRGQDVALRCDPISGHVSLFWYQQALGQGPEFLTYFQNEAQLDKSGLPSDRFFAERPEGSVSTLKIQRTQQEDSAVYLCASSQLAGDSYEQYFGPGTRLTVT.

J is TRBJ1-2 and V is TRBV4-1; tentatively, D is TRBD1 (5 bases). The CDR3 consists of 15 residues. CDR1 MGHRA and CDR2 YSYEKL come from the germline V gene. The V gene lost 2 bases and the J gene lost 4 bases, with 14 bases spanning the gap. The CDR3: CASSQSQGFLYGYTF. CDR3 in DNA: TGCGCCAGCAGCCAATCGCAGGGTTTCCTCTATGGCTACACCTTC.

The chain employs TRBV12-3 or TRBV12-4 and TRBJ1-5, with D unclear. Between the trimmed V and J ends, which lost 6 bases and 7 bases, there was a span of 13 bases. The CDR3 covers 13 residues. CDR3 nucleotides: TGTGCCAGCAGCCCGGAGGGTAGGCAGCCCCAGCATTTT. It codes for CASSPEGRQPQHF.

This clone came up a few times. The chain carries TRBV11-1 and TRBJ1-6, with 7 bases aligning to TRBD1. Germline loops: CDR1 SGHAT, CDR2 FQDESV (reference sequence). The CDR3 covers 14 residues. V trimming: 4 bases; J trimming: 10 bases; junction bases outside the gene matches: 7. The CDR3 DNA is TGTGCCAGCAGCTCCGACAGGGCGGGGTCACCCCTCCACTTT. Translated: CASSSDRAGSPLHF. The variable domain in full, with the rest retrieved from reference TRBV11-1 and TRBJ1-6, is EAEVAQSPRYKITEKSQAVAFWCDPISGHATLYWYRQILGQGPELLVQFQDESVVDDSQLPKDRFSAERLKGVDSTLKIQPAELGDSAMYLCASSSDRAGSPLHFGNGTRLTVT.

The J gene is TRBJ1-1, the V gene TRBV9, with 9 bases identical to TRBD1. This CDR3 spans 16 amino acids. J was trimmed by 0 bases and V by 0 bases; bases with no gene match: 3. Per germline, CDR1 SGDLS and CDR2 YYNGEE. The CDR3 protein is CASSVVGTGLNTEAFF. The CDR3 coding sequence is TGTGCCAGCAGCGTAGTTGGGACAGGGTTGAACACTGAAGCTTTCTTT.

The rearrangement links TRBV7-8 to TRBJ1-1, with 8 bases that match TRBD1. Germline V gives CDR1 SGHVS, CDR2 FQNEAQ. With 1 base clipped from V and 5 bases from J, the junction kept 0 bases outside the gene matches. The CDR3 extends over 13 amino acids. CDR3 bases: TGTGCCAGCAGCTTAGGGGACAGGACTGAAGCTTTCTTT. It is translated as CASSLGDRTEAFF.

The V gene is TRBV11-2, the J gene TRBJ1-1, with D possibly being TRBD1 (5 bases). The CDR3 spans 15 residues. Germline V lookup: CDR1 SGHAT, CDR2 FQNNGV. Trimming cost V 5 bases and J 2 bases, with 15 bases left between them. CDR3 bases: TGTGCCAGCAGCCCTGCCGGGACTGTAAACACTGAAGCTTTCTTT. Translation: CASSPAGTVNTEAFF.

This chain connects TRBV19 to TRBJ1-1, with D possibly matching TRBD1 (6 bases). V dropped 4 bases and J dropped 5 bases, with 17 bases sitting between them. The germline gives CDR1 LNHDA, CDR2 SQIVND (reference sequence). The CDR3 is 15 amino acids. The CDR3 loop is CASSTPFRGGTEAFF. CDR3 in DNA: TGTGCCAGTAGTACCCCGTTCAGGGGAGGGACTGAAGCTTTCTTT.

V is TRBV2 and J is TRBJ2-5; 10 bases are a match to TRBD2. The CDR3 length is 15 residues. CDR1 is SNHLY, CDR2 FYNNEI, per germline. The V gene end was trimmed by 4 bases and the J gene end by 6 bases; junction bases not matched to a gene: 8. DNA for the CDR3: TGTGCCAGCAGTGTGCCCAGCGGGGGGGGTCAGACCCAGTACTTC. Translated: CASSVPSGGGQTQYF. The full variable domain, rest sourced from reference TRBV2 and TRBJ2-5, is EPEVTQTPSHQVTQMGQEVILRCVPISNHLYFYWYRQILGQKVEFLVSFYNNEISEKSEIFDDQFSVERPDGSNFTLKIRSTKLEDSAMYFCASSVPSGGGQTQYFGPGTRLLVL.

V usage is TRBV23-1 and J usage is TRBJ2-1; possibly TRBD2 for D (6 bases). TRBV23-1 is placed among ORFs of uncertain function. CDR3 size: 15 residues. V dropped 4 bases and J dropped 8 bases, with 18 bases sitting between them. This chain's CDR3 is CASSLGRGFADEQFF. The CDR3 DNA reads TGCGCCAGCAGTCTGGGGCGGGGTTTCGCGGATGAGCAGTTCTTC.

This clone occurred a few times. The J gene is TRBJ1-1, the V gene TRBV5-4; D is uncertain. Trimming removed 2 bases from V and 4 bases from J, with 12 bases in between. CDR3 length: 14 amino acids. Germline V gene lookup returns CDR1 SGHNT and CDR2 YYREEE (reference sequence). CDR3 bases: TGTGCCAGCAGCTTTTCTACAGTAGGCACTGAAGCTTTCTTT. Translated: CASSFSTVGTEAFF.

The J gene is TRBJ1-3, the V gene TRBV7-9, with 7 bases identical to TRBD1. After removal of 2 bases from V and 4 bases from J, the junction contained 2 bases not matched to a gene. This CDR3 has 14 amino acids. The germline V gene encodes CDR1 SEHNR and CDR2 FQNEAQ (reference sequence). The CDR3, as DNA: TGTGCCAGCAGCTTATCAGGGGGAGGAAACACCATATATTTT. Amino acids: CASSLSGGGNTIYF.

This clone was observed a single time. At one boundary the junction diverges from the germline segment, which might be a read error. The chain couples TRBV19 to TRBJ1-4; TRBD1 might be the D (5 bases). The germline V gene encodes CDR1 LNHDA and CDR2 SQIVND (reference sequence). This CDR3 is built from 17 residues. In nucleotides, the CDR3 is TGTGCCAGTATCGGGACTGGGAGGGCAAAAGGCGGTGAAAAGCTGTTTTTT. It translates to CASIGTGRAKGGEKLFF.

The chain combines TRBV9 with TRBJ2-1; 9 bases match TRBD2. Germline V gives CDR1 SGDLS, CDR2 YYNGEE. V was pared by 2 bases and J by 5 bases, with 5 bases of the junction left unmatched. The CDR3 is made up of 15 amino acids. CDR3 loop: CASSVVAGADNEQFF. The CDR3 DNA is TGTGCCAGCAGCGTTGTAGCGGGGGCGGACAATGAGCAGTTCTTC. The whole variable domain, remainder taken from reference TRBV9 and TRBJ2-1, is DSGVTQTPKHLITATGQRVTLRCSPRSGDLSVYWYQQSLDQGLQFLIQYYNGEERAKGNILERFSAQQFPDLHSELNLSSLELGDSALYFCASSVVAGADNEQFFGPGTRLTVL.

This clone was found once. CDR3 loop: CASSYSGQGPDTQYF. The CDR3, as DNA: TGTGCCAGCAGTTACTCGGGTCAGGGGCCAGATACGCAGTATTTT. This chain connects TRBV6-5 to TRBJ2-3; a weak D match, TRBD1 (6 bases). Between the trimmed V and J ends, which lost 0 bases and 4 bases, there was a span of 11 bases. The V gene's germline CDR1 is MNHEY and CDR2 SVGAGI. This CDR3 spans 15 amino acids.

This chain connects TRBV5-1 to TRBJ2-1; 11 bases agree with TRBD2. The CDR3 is made up of 15 amino acids. V shed 6 bases, J shed 5 bases, and the junction held 7 bases outside the gene matches. The V gene's germline CDR1 is SGHRS and CDR2 YFSETQ. The CDR3 bases are TGCGCCAGCACCCTACTAGCGGGGGTGAACAATGAGCAGTTCTTC. Encoded protein: CASTLLAGVNNEQFF.

This chain uses TRBV18 with TRBJ1-1, with D maybe TRBD1 (6 bases). This CDR3 region has 16 residues. V was clipped by 2 bases and J by 1 base, with 14 bases between them. Germline values: CDR1 KGHSH, CDR2 LQKENI. CDR3 DNA sequence: TGTGCCAGCTCACCAAGGGCAGGGGATGCGAACACTGAAGCTTTCTTT. It is translated as CASSPRAGDANTEAFF.

This clone was counted a single time. The gene calls are TRBV7-2 and TRBJ2-7; 9 nucleotides agree with TRBD1. Looked up from germline, CDR1 is SGHTA and CDR2 is FQGNSA. The CDR3 runs to 15 residues. The V and J ends lost 5 bases and 2 bases, in that order; junction bases with no gene match: 7. The CDR3 DNA reads TGTGCCAGCAGCGTGACCGGGACAGGGACCTACGAGCAGTACTTC. As protein: CASSVTGTGTYEQYF.

This chain uses TRBV13 with TRBJ2-5; D may be TRBD2 (6 bases). Germline V gene sequence: CDR1 PRHDT, CDR2 FYEKMQ (reference sequence). The CDR3 is 14 amino acids. Deletions cut 5 bases from V and 7 bases from J, with 17 bases between. CDR3: CASSDRLVGGTQYF. The CDR3 DNA is TGTGCCAGCAGCGACCGACTAGTGGGAGGGACCCAGTACTTC.